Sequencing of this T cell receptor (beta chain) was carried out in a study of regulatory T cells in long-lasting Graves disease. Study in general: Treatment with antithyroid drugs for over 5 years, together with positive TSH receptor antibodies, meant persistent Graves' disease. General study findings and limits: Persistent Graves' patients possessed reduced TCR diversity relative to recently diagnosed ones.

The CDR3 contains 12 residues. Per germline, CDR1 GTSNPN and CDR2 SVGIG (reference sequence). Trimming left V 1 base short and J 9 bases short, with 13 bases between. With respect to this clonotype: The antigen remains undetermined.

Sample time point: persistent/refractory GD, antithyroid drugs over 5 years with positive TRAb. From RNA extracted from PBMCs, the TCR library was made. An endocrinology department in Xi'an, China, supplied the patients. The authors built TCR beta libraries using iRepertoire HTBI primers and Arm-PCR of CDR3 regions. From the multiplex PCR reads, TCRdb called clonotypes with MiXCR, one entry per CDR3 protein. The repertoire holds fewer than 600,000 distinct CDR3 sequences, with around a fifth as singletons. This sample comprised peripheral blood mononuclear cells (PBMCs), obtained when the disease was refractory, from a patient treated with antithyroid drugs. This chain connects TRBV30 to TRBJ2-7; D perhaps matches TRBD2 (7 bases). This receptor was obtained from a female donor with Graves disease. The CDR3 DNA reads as TGTGCCTGGAGTGGGGGGCCGGGGGGGCAGTACTTC. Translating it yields CAWSGGPGGQYF.